Following are 24 T cell receptor beta chains from one sample sequenced in a study of T cells of healthy individuals. Each CDR3 protein is one row after TCRdb ran MiXCR on the 5' RACE reads. The top ten clones hold approximately 6% of a sample with about 100,000 distinct CDR3 sequences, 15% to 20% of them seen once. These receptors were taken from a human donor in good health.

This sequence joins TRBV2 and TRBJ2-5; no reliable D call. CDR1 and CDR2 from the germline V gene are SNHLY and FYNNEI. V shed 4 bases and J shed 2 bases, with 8 bases lying between them. CDR3 length: 13 amino acids. CDR3 nucleotides: TGTGCCAGCAGTGTTAACTCACAAGAGACCCAGTACTTC. Its translation is CASSVNSQETQYF.

The chain employs TRBV2 and TRBJ1-2, with a possible D match to TRBD1 (6 bases). The CDR3 length is 14 residues. V gave up 6 bases and J gave up 4 bases, with 15 bases separating them. Looked up from germline, CDR1 is SNHLY and CDR2 is FYNNEI. The CDR3 loop reads CASRQSGGGYGYTF. The CDR3, as DNA: TGTGCCAGCAGACAATCCGGGGGCGGCTATGGCTACACCTTC.

This chain connects TRBV20-1 to TRBJ2-5; D gene uncertain. V was trimmed by 1 base and J by 5 bases, leaving 11 bases between them. Germline V gene sequence: CDR1 DFQATT, CDR2 SNEGSKA (reference sequence). The CDR3 totals 13 residues. CDR3 amino acids: CSARVFRVETQYF. CDR3 DNA: TGCAGTGCTAGAGTATTCCGAGTTGAGACCCAGTACTTC.

This clonotype was seen a few times. The rearrangement joins TRBV12-3 or TRBV12-4 to TRBJ2-1; TRBD1 matches at 10 bases. V shed 5 bases and J 2 bases; nucleotides not matched to a gene: 18. This CDR3 region has 20 residues. The CDR3 spells CASSHPTSPDRGRTYNEQFF. The CDR3 DNA reads as TGTGCCAGCAGTCACCCGACTTCCCCTGACAGGGGGCGCACCTACAATGAGCAGTTCTTC.

About this clonotype: The junction departs from the called germline gene at one end, perhaps through a read error. The chain recombines TRBV7-2 with TRBJ2-3; D gene unclear. The CDR3 loop spans 12 amino acids. Germline lookup yields CDR1 SGHTA and CDR2 FQGNSA. CDR3 nucleotide sequence: TGTGCCAGCAGCTCTTATCCTAACAGACCTCATTTT. It specifies CASSSYPNRPHF.

This clonotype has only a few counts. The genes are TRBV6-5 and TRBJ1-5; D call uncertain. Trimming took off 0 bases at V and 4 bases at J, with 4 bases between the two ends. This CDR3 spans 13 amino acids. Germline V gene sequence: CDR1 MNHEY, CDR2 SVGAGI. Here the CDR3 reads CASSYSRNQPQHF. CDR3 coding DNA: TGTGCCAGCAGTTACTCGAGGAATCAGCCCCAGCATTTT.

There are a few counts of this clonotype. The rearrangement uses TRBV7-7 and TRBJ2-5; D gene ambiguous. V was cut by 2 bases and J by 9 bases, with 16 bases left in between. Germline lookup yields CDR1 SSHAT and CDR2 FNYEAQ (reference sequence). The CDR3 contains 14 residues. The CDR3 nucleotides read TGTGCCAGCAGCTTAAGTGCAATCGACGGCGCCCAGTACTTC. Protein: CASSLSAIDGAQYF.

This clonotype was detected a few times. The chain combines TRBV28 with TRBJ2-7, with 8 bases aligning to TRBD1. The V segment lost 8 bases and the J segment 1 base; nucleotides outside the gene matches: 10. Germline V lookup: CDR1 MDHEN, CDR2 SYDVKM. This CDR3 comprises 15 residues. In DNA, the CDR3 is TGTGCCAGCCAGGGACCCGGGACAGGATCCTACGAGCAGTACTTC. It is translated as CASQGPGTGSYEQYF.

The sample holds a few counts of this clonotype. This chain links TRBV3-1 with TRBJ2-7, with 9 bases matching TRBD2. The V gene's germline CDR1 is LGHDT and CDR2 YNNKEL (reference sequence). This CDR3 has 16 residues. The trim removed 6 bases at V and 2 bases at J, leaving 11 bases unmatched. The CDR3 sequence: CASSLTTSGSPYEQYF. The DNA for the CDR3 is TGTGCCAGCAGTCTAACGACTAGCGGATCCCCCTACGAGCAGTACTTC.

This clonotype was detected a few times. This rearrangement joins TRBV6-2 or TRBV6-3 to TRBJ2-1; D unclear. Trimming took 5 bases from V and 6 from J, leaving 17 bases between them. Germline V gives CDR1 MNHEY, CDR2 SVGEGT. The CDR3 covers 15 residues. CDR3 DNA sequence: TGTGCCAGCAGTCCTTACGGCCCGAGAGTCAATGAGCAGTTCTTC. This translates into CASSPYGPRVNEQFF.

This clonotype was recorded at least ten times. This chain uses TRBV9 with TRBJ2-4; 7 bases fit TRBD1. J lost 6 bases, V lost 4 bases, and 7 bases had no gene match. The CDR3 runs 14 residues. The V gene's germline CDR1 is SGDLS and CDR2 YYNGEE. The CDR3 reads CASSPRQGRNIQYF. CDR3 sequence (DNA): TGTGCCAGCAGCCCCCGACAGGGTAGAAACATTCAGTACTTC. The entire variable domain, with the rest obtained from reference TRBV9 and TRBJ2-4, is as follows: DSGVTQTPKHLITATGQRVTLRCSPRSGDLSVYWYQQSLDQGLQFLIQYYNGEERAKGNILERFSAQQFPDLHSELNLSSLELGDSALYFCASSPRQGRNIQYFGAGTRLSVL.

Note on this clonotype: A much larger clone differs from this one at a single base, so this may be a read error. V usage is TRBV5-6 and J usage is TRBJ2-1; TRBD2 matches at 8 bases. Germline assignment: CDR1 SGHDT and CDR2 YYEEEE. The CDR3 contains 16 residues. V lost 2 bases, J lost 6 bases, and 10 bases stayed unmatched. The CDR3 DNA sequence: TGTGCCAGCAGCTTTCCGCGCAGCGGGGGTGTCAATGAGCAGTTCTTC. Translation gives CASSFPRSGGVNEQFF.

The chain couples TRBV10-3 to TRBJ1-1, with D perhaps matching TRBD1 (5 bases). The CDR3 sequence is 17 residues long. CDR1 ENHRY and CDR2 SYGVKD come from the germline V gene. V gave up 0 bases and J gave up 1 base, with 15 bases separating them. The CDR3 loop reads CAISESRAGMENTEAFF. Written as DNA, the CDR3 is TGTGCCATCAGTGAGTCTAGGGCAGGGATGGAGAACACTGAAGCTTTCTTT.

Many counts were recorded for this clonotype. This chain connects TRBV9 to TRBJ2-3; D gene uncertain. The CDR3 sequence is 15 residues long. Germline lookup yields CDR1 SGDLS and CDR2 YYNGEE. The V end was cut by 0 bases, the J end by 4 bases, with 12 bases between. Written as DNA, the CDR3 is TGTGCCAGCAGCGTAGTAGGGCTACCCGCAGATACGCAGTATTTT. Its protein product is CASSVVGLPADTQYF.

CDR3 DNA: TGCAGTGCTAGGGATCGCGGTCCGACCAATGAGCAGTTCTTC. Translating gives CSARDRGPTNEQFF. V and J are TRBV20-1 and TRBJ2-1; no definite D call. The CDR3 covers 14 residues. The V gene's germline CDR1 is DFQATT and CDR2 SNEGSKA (reference sequence). V was shortened by 3 bases and J by 6 bases, with 15 bases between the two germline ends.

V gene TRBV7-3 combines with J gene TRBJ2-3, with TRBD2 matching over 7 bases. Losses at the gene ends were 1 base for V and 3 bases for J; bases not matched to a gene: 10. Looked up from germline, CDR1 is SGHTA and CDR2 is FQGTGA. This CDR3 has 17 amino acids. Written as DNA, the CDR3 is TGTGCCAGCAGCTTAAAGGGATGGACTAGTGAGACAGATACGCAGTATTTT. Its protein is CASSLKGWTSETDTQYF.

CDR3 DNA sequence: TGCGCCAGCAGCGGGGACGGGATCACTGAAGCTTTCTTT. Translated, it gives CASSGDGITEAFF. This sequence joins TRBV5-1 and TRBJ1-1, with D possibly being TRBD1 (5 bases). Germline-derived CDR1 and CDR2 are SGHRS and YFSETQ. The CDR3 runs to 13 residues. Deletions cut 4 bases from V and 4 bases from J, with 11 bases between.

This clonotype turned up a few times. The genes are TRBV6-2 or TRBV6-3 and TRBJ1-6, with TRBD1 identical over 9 bases. Germline V gene data show CDR1 as MNHEY and CDR2 as SVGEGT. The trim removed 1 base at V and 4 bases at J, leaving 5 bases unmatched. The CDR3 is 17 residues long. CDR3 coding DNA: TGTGCCAGCAGTTACTACGGGACAGGGAAATATAATTCACCCCTCCACTTT. As protein: CASSYYGTGKYNSPLHF.

The chain combines TRBV11-1 with TRBJ2-1; D call uncertain. Trimming removed 3 bases at V and 5 bases at J, with 11 bases between. CDR1 and CDR2 (germline): SGHAT, FQDESV (reference sequence). This CDR3 region has 14 residues. Here the CDR3 DNA reads TGTGCCAGCAGCTTGGAACTAACTAACAATGAGCAGTTCTTC. This gives the protein CASSLELTNNEQFF.

V usage is TRBV6-4 and J usage is TRBJ2-3; 11 bases are a match to TRBD1. The V gene end was trimmed by 4 bases and the J gene end by 5 bases; junction bases not matched to a gene: 5. The CDR3 is 15 residues long. CDR1 and CDR2 from the germline V gene are MRHNA and SNTAGT. CDR3 nucleotide sequence: TGTGCCAGCAGTGGGACAGGGGGCGAAGGAGATACGCAGTATTTT. Translation: CASSGTGGEGDTQYF.

This clonotype has more than one count but fewer than ten. This rearrangement joins TRBV20-1 to TRBJ1-4, with D unresolved. CDR1 DFQATT and CDR2 SNEGSKA come from the germline V gene (reference sequence). The CDR3 is made up of 14 amino acids. The V end was cut by 6 bases, the J end by 7 bases, with 18 bases between. The CDR3, as DNA: TGCAGTGCCCCGCTCGCTGGAAGATCTGAAAAACTGTTTTTT. Translated, it gives CSAPLAGRSEKLFF.

In its sample, this clonotype was seen a few times. CDR3 amino acids: CASSSTPGEQYF. The CDR3 coding sequence is TGTGCCAGCAGCTCCACGCCGGGCGAGCAGTACTTC. The genes are TRBV28 and TRBJ2-7; D is undetermined. V gave up 6 bases and J gave up 6 bases, with 12 bases separating them. Germline CDR1 reads MDHEN; CDR2 reads SYDVKM. This CDR3 region has 12 residues.

This clonotype was counted at least ten times. V is TRBV6-2 or TRBV6-3 and J is TRBJ1-6, with D maybe TRBD1 (6 bases). V shed 5 bases and J shed 6 bases, with 11 bases lying between them. Per germline, CDR1 MNHEY and CDR2 SVGEGT. The CDR3 spans 14 residues. DNA of the CDR3: TGTGCCAGCAGTCAGGGGTCCGGTAATTCACCCCTCCACTTT. Its translation is CASSQGSGNSPLHF.

This clonotype was counted between two and nine times. J is TRBJ1-4 and V is TRBV18; D gene ambiguous. V was pared by 2 bases and J by 5 bases, with 9 bases between. The CDR3 is made up of 14 amino acids. CDR1 and CDR2 from the germline V gene are KGHSH and LQKENI. CDR3 nucleotides: TGTGCCAGCTCACCAAGGGTAGAAAATGAAAAACTGTTTTTT. It codes for CASSPRVENEKLFF.